This T cell receptor beta chain emerged from a study of human T cells and chemical hapten exposure. For the study at large: Read at 6 days, the patch tests placed 0.01% DPC on the upper back.

Original data processing: Some 100,000 TCRs per sample was the median, with a range of about 20,000 to 690,600. TCRdb itself ran the RACE reads through MiXCR, one entry per CDR3 protein. TCRdb, not the original authors, processed these V and J calls. Of approximately 89,000 distinct CDR3 sequences in the sample, around 6.7% were seen once. Germline-derived CDR1 and CDR2 are SEHNR and FQNEAQ (reference sequence). The CDR3 extends over 14 amino acids. V shed 5 bases and J shed 6 bases, with 17 bases lying between them. The time point here: patch test 2, 6 weeks after DPC sensitization. Sample treatment: therapeutic diphenylcyclopropenone sensitization with weekly scalp DPC.

The input for sequencing was whole blood, taken in connection with sensitization to the hapten diphenylcyclopropenone (DPC). The sequence was collected from a woman aged 25-40 years with alopecia areata. Some clones in this sample may be carry-over from other donors' samples. The chain recombines TRBV7-9 with TRBJ2-7; tentatively, D is TRBD2 (5 bases). Here the CDR3 reads CASSLGSRTLEQYF. The DNA of the CDR3 is TGTGCCAGCAGCCTGGGGAGTAGGACCCTCGAGCAGTACTTC.